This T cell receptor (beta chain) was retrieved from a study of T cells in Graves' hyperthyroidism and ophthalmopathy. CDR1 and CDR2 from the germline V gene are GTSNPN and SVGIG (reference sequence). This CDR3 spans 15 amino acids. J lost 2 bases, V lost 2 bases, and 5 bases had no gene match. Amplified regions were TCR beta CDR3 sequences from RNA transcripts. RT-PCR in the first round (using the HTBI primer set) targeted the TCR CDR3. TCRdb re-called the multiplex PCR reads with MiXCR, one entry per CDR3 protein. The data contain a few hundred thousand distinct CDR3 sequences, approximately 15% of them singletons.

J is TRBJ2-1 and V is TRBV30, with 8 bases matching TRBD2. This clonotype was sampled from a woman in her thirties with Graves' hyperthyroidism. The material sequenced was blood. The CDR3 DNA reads TGTGCCTGGAGTAGGTTAGCGGGAACCTACAATGAGCAGTTCTTC. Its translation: CAWSRLAGTYNEQFF.